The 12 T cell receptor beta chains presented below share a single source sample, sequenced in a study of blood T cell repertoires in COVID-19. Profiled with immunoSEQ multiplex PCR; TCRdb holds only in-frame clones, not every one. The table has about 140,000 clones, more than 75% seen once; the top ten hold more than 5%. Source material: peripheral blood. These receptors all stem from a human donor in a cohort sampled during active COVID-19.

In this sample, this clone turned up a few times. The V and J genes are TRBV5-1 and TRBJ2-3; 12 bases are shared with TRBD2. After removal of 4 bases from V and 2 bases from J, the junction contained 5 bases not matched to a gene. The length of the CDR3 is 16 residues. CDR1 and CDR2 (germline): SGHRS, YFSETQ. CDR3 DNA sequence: TGCGCCAGCAGCCCTAGACTAGCGGGGGCCACAGATACGCAGTATTTT. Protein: CASSPRLAGATDTQYF.

CDR3 sequence reads: CAWTWGQGSRSLHEQYF. The CDR3, as DNA: TGTGCCTGGACTTGGGGACAGGGGTCGAGAAGCCTCCACGAGCAGTACTTC. The chain carries TRBV30 and TRBJ2-7; 10 bases match TRBD1. Trimming removed 4 bases from V and 5 bases from J; junction bases left unmatched: 17. Per the germline V gene, CDR1 is GTSNPN and CDR2 is SVGIG (reference sequence). This CDR3 region has 17 residues.

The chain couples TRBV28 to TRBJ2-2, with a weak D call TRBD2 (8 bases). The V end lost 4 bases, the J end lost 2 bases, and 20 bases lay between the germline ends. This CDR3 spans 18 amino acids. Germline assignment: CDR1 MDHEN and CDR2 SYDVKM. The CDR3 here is CASSSQGGIAGNTGELFF. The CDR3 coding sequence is TGTGCCAGCAGTTCGCAGGGGGGTATAGCGGGAAACACCGGGGAGCTGTTTTTT.

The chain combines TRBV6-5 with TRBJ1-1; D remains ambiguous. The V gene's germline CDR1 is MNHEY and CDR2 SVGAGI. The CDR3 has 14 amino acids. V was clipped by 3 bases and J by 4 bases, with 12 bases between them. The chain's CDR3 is CASSYGGMGTEAFF. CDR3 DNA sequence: TGTGCCAGCAGTTATGGCGGGATGGGCACTGAAGCTTTCTTT.

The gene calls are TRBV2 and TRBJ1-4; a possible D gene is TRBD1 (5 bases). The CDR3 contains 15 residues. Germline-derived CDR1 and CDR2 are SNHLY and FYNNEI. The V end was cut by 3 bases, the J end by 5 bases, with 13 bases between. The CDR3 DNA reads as TGTGCCAGCAGTGATGGAGGGGCTTCGAATGAAAAACTGTTTTTT. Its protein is CASSDGGASNEKLFF.

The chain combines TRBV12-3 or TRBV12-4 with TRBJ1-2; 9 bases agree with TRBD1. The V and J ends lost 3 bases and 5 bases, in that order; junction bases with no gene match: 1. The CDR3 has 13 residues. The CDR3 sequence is CASSLGTGYGYTF. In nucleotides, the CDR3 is TGTGCCAGCAGTTTGGGGACAGGGTATGGCTACACCTTC.

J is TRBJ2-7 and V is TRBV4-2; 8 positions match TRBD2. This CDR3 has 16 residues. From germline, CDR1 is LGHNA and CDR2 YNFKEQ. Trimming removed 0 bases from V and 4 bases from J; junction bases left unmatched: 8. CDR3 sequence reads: CASSQEQSGSTYEQYF. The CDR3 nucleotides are TGTGCCAGCAGCCAAGAACAGAGCGGGAGTACGTACGAGCAGTACTTC.

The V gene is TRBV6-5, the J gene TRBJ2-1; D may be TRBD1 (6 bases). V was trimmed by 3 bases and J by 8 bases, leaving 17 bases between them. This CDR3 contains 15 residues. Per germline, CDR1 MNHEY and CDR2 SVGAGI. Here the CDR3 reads CASSYHITRGHEQFF. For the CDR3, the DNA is TGTGCCAGCAGTTATCACATCACCAGGGGCCATGAGCAGTTCTTC.

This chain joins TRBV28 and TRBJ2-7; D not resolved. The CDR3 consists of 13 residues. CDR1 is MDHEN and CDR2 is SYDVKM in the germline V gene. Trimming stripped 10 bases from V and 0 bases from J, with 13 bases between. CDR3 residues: CATYTAFSYEQYF. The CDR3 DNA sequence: TGTGCCACCTACACAGCTTTCTCCTACGAGCAGTACTTC.

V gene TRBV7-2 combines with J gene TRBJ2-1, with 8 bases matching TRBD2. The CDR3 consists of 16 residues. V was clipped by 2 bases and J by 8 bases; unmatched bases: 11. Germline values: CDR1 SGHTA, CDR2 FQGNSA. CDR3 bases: TGTGCCAGCAGCTTATGGGCGGGGGGAATTTGGGATGAGCAGTTCTTC. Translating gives CASSLWAGGIWDEQFF.

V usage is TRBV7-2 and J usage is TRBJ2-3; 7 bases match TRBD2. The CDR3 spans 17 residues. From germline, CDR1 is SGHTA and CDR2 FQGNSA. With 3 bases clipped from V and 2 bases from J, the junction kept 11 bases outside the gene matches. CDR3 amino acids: CASSFSRPGLPTDTQYF. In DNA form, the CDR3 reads TGTGCCAGCAGCTTTTCGAGACCGGGACTACCCACAGATACGCAGTATTTT.

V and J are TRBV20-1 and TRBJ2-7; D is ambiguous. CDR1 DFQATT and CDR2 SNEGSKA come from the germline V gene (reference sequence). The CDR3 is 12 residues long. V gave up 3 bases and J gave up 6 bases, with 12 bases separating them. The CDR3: CSASGSVGEQYF. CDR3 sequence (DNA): TGCAGTGCTAGTGGGTCGGTCGGCGAGCAGTACTTC.